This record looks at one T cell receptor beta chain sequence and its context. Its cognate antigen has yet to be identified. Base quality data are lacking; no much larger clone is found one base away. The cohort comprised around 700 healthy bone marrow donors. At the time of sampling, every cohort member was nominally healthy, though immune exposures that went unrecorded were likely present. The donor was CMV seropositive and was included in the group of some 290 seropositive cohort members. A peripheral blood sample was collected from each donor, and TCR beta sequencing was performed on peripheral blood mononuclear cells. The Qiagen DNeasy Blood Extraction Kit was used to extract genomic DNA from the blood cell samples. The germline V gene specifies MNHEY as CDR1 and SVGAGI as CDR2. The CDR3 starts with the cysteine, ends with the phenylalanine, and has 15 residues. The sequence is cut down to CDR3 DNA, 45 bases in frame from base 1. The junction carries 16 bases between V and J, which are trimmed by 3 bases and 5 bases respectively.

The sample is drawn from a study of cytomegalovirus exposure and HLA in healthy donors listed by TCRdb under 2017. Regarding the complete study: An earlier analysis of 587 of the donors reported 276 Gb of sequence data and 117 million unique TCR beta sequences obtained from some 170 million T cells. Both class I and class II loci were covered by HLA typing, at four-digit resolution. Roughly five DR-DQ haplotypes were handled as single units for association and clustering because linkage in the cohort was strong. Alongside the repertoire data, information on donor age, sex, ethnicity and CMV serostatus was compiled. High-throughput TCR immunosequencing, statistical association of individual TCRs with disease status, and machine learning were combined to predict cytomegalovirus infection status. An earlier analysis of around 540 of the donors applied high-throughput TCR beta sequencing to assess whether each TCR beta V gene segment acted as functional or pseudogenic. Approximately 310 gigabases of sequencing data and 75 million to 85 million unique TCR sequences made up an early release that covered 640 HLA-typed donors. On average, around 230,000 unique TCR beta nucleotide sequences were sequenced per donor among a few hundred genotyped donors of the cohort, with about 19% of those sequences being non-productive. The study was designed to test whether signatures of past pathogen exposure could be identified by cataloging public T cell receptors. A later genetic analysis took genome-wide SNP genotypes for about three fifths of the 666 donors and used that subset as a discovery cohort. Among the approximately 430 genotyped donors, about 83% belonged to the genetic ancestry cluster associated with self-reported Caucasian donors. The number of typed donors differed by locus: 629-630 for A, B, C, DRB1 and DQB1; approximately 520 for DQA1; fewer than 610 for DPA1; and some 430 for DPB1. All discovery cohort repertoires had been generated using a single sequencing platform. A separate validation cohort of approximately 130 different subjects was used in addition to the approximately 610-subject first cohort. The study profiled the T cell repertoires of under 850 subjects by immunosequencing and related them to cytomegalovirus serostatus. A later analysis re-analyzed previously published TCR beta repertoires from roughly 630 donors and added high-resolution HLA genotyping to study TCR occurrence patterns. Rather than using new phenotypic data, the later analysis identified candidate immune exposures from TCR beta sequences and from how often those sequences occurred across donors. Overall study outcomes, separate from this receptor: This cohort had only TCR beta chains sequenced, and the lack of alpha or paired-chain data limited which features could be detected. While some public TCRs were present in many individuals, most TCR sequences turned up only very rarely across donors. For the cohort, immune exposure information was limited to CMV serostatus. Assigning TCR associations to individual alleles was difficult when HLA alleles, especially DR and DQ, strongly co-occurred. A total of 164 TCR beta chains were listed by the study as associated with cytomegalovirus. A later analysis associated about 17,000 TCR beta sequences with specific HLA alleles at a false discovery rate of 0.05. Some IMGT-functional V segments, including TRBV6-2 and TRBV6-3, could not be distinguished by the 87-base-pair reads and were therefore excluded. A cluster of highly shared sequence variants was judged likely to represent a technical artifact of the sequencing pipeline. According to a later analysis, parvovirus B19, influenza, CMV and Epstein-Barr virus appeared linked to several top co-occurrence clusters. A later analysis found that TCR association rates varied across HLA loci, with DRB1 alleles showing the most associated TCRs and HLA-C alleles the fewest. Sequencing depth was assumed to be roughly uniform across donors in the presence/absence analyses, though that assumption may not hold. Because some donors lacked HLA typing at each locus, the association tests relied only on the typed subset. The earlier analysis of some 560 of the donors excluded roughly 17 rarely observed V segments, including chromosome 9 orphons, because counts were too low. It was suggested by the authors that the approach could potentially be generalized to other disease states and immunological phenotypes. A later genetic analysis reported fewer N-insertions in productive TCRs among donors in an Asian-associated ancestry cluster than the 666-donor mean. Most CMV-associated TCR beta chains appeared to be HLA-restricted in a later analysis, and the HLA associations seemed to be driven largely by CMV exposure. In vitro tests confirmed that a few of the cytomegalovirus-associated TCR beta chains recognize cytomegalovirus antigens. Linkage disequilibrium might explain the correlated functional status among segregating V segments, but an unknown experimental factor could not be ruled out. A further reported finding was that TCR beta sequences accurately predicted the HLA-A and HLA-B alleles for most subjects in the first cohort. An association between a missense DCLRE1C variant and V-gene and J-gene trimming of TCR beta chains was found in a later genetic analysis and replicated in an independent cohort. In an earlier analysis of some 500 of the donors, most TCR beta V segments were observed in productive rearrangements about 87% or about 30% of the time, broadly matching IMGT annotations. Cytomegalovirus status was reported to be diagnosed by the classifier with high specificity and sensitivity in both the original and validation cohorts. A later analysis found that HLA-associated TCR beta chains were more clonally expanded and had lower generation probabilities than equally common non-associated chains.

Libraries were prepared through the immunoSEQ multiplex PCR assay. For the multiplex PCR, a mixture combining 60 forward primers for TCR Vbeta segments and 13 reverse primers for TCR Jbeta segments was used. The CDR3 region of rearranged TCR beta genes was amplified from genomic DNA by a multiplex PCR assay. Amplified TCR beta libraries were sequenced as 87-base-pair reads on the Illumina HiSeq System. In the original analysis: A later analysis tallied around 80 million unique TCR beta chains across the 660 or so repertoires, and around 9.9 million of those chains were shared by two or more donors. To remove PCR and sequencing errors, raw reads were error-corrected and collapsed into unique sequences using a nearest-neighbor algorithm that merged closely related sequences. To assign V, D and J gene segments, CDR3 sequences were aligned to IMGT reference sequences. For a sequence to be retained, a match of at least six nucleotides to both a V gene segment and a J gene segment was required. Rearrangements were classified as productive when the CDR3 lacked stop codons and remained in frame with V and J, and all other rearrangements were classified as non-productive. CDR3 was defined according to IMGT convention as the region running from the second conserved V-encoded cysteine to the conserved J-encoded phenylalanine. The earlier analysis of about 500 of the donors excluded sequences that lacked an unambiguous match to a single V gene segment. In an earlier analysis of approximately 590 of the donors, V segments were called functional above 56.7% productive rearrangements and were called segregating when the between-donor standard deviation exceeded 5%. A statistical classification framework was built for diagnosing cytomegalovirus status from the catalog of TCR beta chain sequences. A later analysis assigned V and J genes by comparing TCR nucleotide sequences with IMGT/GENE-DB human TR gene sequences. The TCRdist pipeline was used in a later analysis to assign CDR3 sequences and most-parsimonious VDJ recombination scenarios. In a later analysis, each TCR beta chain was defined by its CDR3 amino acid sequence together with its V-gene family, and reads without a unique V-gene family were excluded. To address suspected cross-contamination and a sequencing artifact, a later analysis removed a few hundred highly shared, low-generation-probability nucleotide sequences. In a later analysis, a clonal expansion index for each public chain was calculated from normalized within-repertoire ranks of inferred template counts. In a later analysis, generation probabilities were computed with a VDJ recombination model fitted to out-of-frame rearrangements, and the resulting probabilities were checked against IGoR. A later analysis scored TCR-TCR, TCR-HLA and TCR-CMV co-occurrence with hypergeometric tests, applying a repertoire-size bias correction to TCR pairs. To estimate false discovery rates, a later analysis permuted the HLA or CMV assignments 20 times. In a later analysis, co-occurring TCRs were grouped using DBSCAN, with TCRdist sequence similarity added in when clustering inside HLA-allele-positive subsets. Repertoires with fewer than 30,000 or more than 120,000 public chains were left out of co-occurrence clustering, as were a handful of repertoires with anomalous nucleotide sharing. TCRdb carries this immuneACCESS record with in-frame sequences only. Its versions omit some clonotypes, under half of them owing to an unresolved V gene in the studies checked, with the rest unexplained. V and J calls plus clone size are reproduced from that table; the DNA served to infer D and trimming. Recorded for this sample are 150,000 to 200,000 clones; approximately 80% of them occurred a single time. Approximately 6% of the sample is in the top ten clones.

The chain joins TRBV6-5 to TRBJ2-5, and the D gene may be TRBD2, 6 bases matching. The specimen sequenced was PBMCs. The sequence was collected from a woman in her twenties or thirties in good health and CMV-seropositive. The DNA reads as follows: TGTGCCAGCAGTTATTCGGCTAGCGTATGGGAGACCCAGTACTTC. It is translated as CASSYSASVWETQYF.